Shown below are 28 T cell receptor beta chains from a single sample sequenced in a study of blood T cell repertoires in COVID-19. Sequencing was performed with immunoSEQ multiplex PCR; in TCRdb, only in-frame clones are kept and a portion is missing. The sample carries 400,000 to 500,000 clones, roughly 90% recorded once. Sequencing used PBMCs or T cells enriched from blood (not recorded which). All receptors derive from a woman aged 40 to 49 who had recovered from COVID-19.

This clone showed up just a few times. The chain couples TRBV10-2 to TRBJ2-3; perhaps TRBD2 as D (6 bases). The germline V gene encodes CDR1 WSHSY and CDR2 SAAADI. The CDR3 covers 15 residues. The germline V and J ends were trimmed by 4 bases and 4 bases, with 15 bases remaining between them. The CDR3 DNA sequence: TGCGCCAGCAGTGGGCTAGCGCCAAGGGCAGATACGCAGTATTTT. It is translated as CASSGLAPRADTQYF.

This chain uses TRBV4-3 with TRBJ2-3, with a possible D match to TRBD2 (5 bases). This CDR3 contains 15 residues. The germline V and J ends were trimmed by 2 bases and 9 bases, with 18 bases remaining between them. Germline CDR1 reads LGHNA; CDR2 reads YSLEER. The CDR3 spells CASSQNPGMVSTQYF. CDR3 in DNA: TGCGCCAGCAGCCAAAACCCGGGGATGGTTTCGACGCAGTATTTT.

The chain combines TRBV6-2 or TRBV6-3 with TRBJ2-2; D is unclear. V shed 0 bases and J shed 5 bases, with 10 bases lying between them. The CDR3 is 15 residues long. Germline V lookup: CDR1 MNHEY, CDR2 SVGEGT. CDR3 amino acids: CASSYSMAGTGELFF. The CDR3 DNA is TGTGCCAGCAGTTACTCGATGGCCGGGACCGGGGAGCTGTTTTTT.

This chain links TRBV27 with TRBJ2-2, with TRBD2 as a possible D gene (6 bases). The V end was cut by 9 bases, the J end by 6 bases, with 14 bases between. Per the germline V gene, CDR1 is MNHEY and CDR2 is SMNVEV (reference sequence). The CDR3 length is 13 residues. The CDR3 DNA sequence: TGTGCCAGTGGGGGGTTGAATCCCGGGGAGCTGTTTTTT. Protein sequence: CASGGLNPGELFF.

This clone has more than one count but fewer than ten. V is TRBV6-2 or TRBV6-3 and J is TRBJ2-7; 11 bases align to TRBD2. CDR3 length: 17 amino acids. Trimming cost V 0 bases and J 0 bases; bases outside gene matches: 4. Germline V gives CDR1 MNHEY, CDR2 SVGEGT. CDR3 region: CASSYSTSGTTSYEQYF. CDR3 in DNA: TGTGCCAGCAGTTACTCGACTAGCGGGACTACCTCCTACGAGCAGTACTTC.

CDR3 nucleotide sequence: TGTGCCAGCAGTTTGTTACAGGACCCCACAGATACGCAGTATTTT. Amino acids: CASSLLQDPTDTQYF. This rearrangement joins TRBV27 to TRBJ2-3, with D perhaps TRBD1 (5 bases). CDR1 is MNHEY, CDR2 SMNVEV, per germline (reference sequence). V dropped 3 bases and J dropped 2 bases, with 12 bases sitting between them. The length of the CDR3 is 15 residues.

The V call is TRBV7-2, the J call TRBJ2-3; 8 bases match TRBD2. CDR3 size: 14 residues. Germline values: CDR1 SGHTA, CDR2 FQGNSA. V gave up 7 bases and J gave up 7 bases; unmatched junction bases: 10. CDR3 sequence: CASKTGRADHTQYF. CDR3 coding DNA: TGTGCCAGCAAAACCGGGAGGGCTGATCATACGCAGTATTTT. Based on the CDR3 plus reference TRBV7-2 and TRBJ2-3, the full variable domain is GAGVSQSPSNKVTEKGKDVELRCDPISGHTALYWYRQSLGQGLEFLIYFQGNSAPDKSGLPSDRFSAERTGGSVSTLTIQRTQQEDSAVYLCASKTGRADHTQYFGPGTRLTVL.

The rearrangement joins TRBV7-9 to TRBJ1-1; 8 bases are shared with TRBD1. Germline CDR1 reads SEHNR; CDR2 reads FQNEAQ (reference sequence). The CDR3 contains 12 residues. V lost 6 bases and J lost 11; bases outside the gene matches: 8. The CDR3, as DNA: TGTGCCAGCAGGACTGACAGGGGATGGGCTTTCTTT. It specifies CASRTDRGWAFF.

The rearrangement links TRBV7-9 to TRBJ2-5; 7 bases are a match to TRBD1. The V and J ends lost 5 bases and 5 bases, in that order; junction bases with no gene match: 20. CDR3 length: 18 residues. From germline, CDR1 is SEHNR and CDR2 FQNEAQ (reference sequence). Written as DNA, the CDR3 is TGTGCCAGCAGCCCTCCGTTTTTATCGGGGACAGCTGTGGAGACCCAGTACTTC. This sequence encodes CASSPPFLSGTAVETQYF.

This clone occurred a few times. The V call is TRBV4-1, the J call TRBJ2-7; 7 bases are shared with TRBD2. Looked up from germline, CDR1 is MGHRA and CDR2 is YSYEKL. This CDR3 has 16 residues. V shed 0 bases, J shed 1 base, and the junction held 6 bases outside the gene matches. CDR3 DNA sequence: TGCGCCAGCAGCCAAGAGGAAAGTAGCGGGTCCTACGAGCAGTACTTC. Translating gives CASSQEESSGSYEQYF.

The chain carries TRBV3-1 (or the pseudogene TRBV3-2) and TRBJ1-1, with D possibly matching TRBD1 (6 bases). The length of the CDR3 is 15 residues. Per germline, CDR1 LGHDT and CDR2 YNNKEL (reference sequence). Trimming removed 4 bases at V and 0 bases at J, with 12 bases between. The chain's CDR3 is CASSLGTLMNTEAFF. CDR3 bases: TGTGCCAGCAGCCTCGGGACACTCATGAACACTGAAGCTTTCTTT.

The CDR3 spells CASSIGRHAPDGYTF. The CDR3 region has the DNA TGTGCCAGTAGTATAGGCAGGCATGCCCCTGATGGCTACACCTTC. This sequence joins TRBV19 and TRBJ1-2; D remains ambiguous. The CDR3 has 15 residues. Looked up from germline, CDR1 is LNHDA and CDR2 is SQIVND (reference sequence). V lost 1 base to trimming and J lost 6 bases, with 15 bases between them.

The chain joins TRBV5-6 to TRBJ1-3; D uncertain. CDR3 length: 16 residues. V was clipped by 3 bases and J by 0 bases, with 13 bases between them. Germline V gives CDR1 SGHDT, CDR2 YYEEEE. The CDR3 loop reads CASSWRGSSSGNTIYF. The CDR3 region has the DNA TGTGCCAGCAGCTGGCGAGGCTCCAGCTCTGGAAACACCATATATTTT.

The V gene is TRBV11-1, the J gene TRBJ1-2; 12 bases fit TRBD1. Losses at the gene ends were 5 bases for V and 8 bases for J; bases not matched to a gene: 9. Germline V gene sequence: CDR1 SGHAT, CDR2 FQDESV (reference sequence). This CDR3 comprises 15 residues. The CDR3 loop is CASSPEGTGGRGYTF. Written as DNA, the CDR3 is TGTGCCAGCAGCCCAGAGGGGACAGGGGGCAGAGGCTACACCTTC.

The CDR3 loop reads CASSIATDTGELFF. CDR3 nucleotide sequence: TGTGCCAGTAGTATAGCGACAGACACCGGGGAGCTGTTTTTT. This chain connects TRBV19 to TRBJ2-2, with TRBD1 as a possible D gene (5 bases). Trimming shortened V by 1 base and J by 3 bases, and 6 bases separated the two germline ends. This CDR3 spans 14 amino acids. Germline V gives CDR1 LNHDA, CDR2 SQIVND (reference sequence).

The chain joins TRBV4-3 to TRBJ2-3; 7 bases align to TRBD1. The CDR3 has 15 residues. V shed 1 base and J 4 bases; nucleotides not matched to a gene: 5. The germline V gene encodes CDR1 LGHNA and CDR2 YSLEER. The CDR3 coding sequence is TGCGCCAGCAGCCAAGGACGGGACAGTTCAGATACGCAGTATTTT. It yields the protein CASSQGRDSSDTQYF.

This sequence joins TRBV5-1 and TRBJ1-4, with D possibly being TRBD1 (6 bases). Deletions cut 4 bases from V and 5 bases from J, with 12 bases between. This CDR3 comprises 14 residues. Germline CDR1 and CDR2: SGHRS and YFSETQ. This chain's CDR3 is CASSPIGQNEKLFF. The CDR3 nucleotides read TGCGCCAGCAGCCCGATAGGACAGAATGAAAAACTGTTTTTT.

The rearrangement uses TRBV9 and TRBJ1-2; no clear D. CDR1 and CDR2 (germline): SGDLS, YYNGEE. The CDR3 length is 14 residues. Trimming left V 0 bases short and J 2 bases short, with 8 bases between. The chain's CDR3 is CASSVAAENYGYTF. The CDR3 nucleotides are TGTGCCAGCAGCGTAGCTGCAGAAAACTATGGCTACACCTTC.

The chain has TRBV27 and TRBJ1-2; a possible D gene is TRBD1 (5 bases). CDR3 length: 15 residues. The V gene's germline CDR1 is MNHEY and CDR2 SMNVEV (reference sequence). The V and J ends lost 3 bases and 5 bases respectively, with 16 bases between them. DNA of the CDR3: TGTGCCAGCAGTTTGGGGGGTGGCAGCCTTTATGGCTACACCTTC. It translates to CASSLGGGSLYGYTF.

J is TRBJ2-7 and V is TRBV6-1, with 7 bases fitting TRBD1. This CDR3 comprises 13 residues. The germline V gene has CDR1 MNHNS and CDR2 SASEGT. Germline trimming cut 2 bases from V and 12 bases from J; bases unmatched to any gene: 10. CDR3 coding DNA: TGTGCCAGCAGTGAATCCAAAGGGACAGTCCTGTACTTC. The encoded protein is CASSESKGTVLYF.

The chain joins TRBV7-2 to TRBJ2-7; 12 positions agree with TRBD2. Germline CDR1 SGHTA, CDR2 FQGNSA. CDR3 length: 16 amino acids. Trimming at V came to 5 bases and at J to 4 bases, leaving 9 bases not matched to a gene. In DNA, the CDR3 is TGTGCCAGCAGCCCCGACTGGACTAGCGGGGTTTACGAGCAGTACTTC. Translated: CASSPDWTSGVYEQYF.

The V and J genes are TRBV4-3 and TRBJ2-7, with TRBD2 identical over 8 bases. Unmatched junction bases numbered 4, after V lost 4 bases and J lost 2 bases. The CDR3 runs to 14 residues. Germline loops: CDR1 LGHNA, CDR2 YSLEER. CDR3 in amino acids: CASSPGTSTYEQYF. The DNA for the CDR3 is TGCGCCAGCAGCCCGGGGACTAGTACCTACGAGCAGTACTTC.

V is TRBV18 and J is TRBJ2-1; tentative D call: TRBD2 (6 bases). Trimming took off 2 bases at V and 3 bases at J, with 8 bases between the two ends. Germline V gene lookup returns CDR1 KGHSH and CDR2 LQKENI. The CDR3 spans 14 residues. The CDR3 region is CASSPGLNYNEQFF. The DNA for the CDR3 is TGTGCCAGCTCACCAGGACTAAACTACAATGAGCAGTTCTTC.

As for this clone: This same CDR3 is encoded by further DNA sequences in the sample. This CDR3 reads CAIGDRGYNEQFF. The CDR3 DNA is TGTGCCATCGGGGACAGGGGGTACAATGAGCAGTTCTTC. The chain combines TRBV10-3 with TRBJ2-1, with 11 bases matching TRBD1. This CDR3 has 13 residues. Germline V gene lookup returns CDR1 ENHRY and CDR2 SYGVKD. Germline trimming cut 8 bases from V and 4 bases from J; bases unmatched to any gene: 1.

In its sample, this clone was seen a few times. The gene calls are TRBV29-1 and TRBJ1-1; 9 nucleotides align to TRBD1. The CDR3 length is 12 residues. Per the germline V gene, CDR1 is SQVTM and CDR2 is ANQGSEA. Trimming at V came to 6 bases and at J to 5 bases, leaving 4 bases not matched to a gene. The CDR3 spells CSVGTGTTEAFF. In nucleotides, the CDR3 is TGCAGCGTCGGGACAGGGACTACTGAAGCTTTCTTT.

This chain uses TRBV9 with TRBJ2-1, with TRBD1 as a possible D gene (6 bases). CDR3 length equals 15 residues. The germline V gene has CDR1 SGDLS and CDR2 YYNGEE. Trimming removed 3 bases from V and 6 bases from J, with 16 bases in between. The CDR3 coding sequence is TGTGCCAGCAGCGCCCAGGGGTTAGTGGGCAATGAGCAGTTCTTC. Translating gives CASSAQGLVGNEQFF.

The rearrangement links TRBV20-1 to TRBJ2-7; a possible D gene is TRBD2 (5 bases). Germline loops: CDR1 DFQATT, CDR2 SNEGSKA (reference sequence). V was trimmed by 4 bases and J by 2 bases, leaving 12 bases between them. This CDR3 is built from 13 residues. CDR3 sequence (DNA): TGCAGTGCTATTGAGCGGAGAACCTACGAGCAGTACTTC. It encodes CSAIERRTYEQYF.

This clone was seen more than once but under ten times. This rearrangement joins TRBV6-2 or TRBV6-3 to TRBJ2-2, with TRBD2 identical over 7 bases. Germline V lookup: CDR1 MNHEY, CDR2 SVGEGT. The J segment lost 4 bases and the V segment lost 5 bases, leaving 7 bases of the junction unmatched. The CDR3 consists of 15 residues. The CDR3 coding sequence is TGTGCCAGCAGTGGGGGGGGTGAGGTCACCGGGGAGCTGTTTTTT. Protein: CASSGGGEVTGELFF.